The 5 T cell receptor beta chains below come from one sample, sequenced in a study of cytomegalovirus exposure and HLA in healthy donors. Primers: 60 Vbeta forward and 13 Jbeta reverse. Measured with immunoSEQ multiplex PCR; TCRdb has only the in-frame clones, and not every one. There are 100,000 to 150,000 clones in the sample; 70% to 80% occur only once, and under 3% lies in the top ten. Sample: PBMCs. These receptor sequences come from a woman aged 55-70 years in good health and CMV-seropositive.

V gene TRBV10-3 combines with J gene TRBJ2-7, with 8 nucleotides matching TRBD2. The J segment lost 0 bases and the V segment lost 0 bases, leaving 4 bases of the junction unmatched. The germline V gene encodes CDR1 ENHRY and CDR2 SYGVKD. This CDR3 is 16 amino acids long. CDR3 region: CAISESRGALSYEQYF. CDR3 sequence (DNA): TGTGCCATCAGTGAGTCGCGGGGGGCCCTCTCCTACGAGCAGTACTTC.

In DNA, the CDR3 is TGTGCCAGTAAGGCCCCCAGTGGGGGCAGGGGTGAAAACACCATATATTTT. Translated, it gives CASKAPSGGRGENTIYF. The chain has TRBV19 and TRBJ1-3; tentatively, D is TRBD1 (6 bases). The CDR3 length is 17 residues. Germline V gives CDR1 LNHDA, CDR2 SQIVND (reference sequence). The V gene lost 7 bases and the J gene lost 6 bases, with 25 bases spanning the gap.

CDR3 region: CASSLPGDQPQHF. In nucleotides, the CDR3 is TGTGCCAGCAGCCTGCCGGGGGATCAGCCCCAGCATTTT. V usage is TRBV7-9 and J usage is TRBJ1-5, with D possibly matching TRBD1 (5 bases). The CDR3 is 13 amino acids. Trimming removed 5 bases from V and 5 bases from J, with 10 bases in between. Germline CDR1 SEHNR, CDR2 FQNEAQ (reference sequence).

This clone has a single count. V and J are TRBV19 and TRBJ1-1, with D unresolved. The germline V gene encodes CDR1 LNHDA and CDR2 SQIVND (reference sequence). The CDR3 covers 14 residues. With 0 bases removed from V and 6 bases from J, the gap between germline ends came to 11 bases. The CDR3 DNA follows: TGTGCCAGTAGTATAGATTTGGAAACAGCTGAAGCTTTCTTT. This gives the protein CASSIDLETAEAFF.

The chain is built from TRBV19 and TRBJ1-2; D may be TRBD1 (5 bases). Germline V gene lookup returns CDR1 LNHDA and CDR2 SQIVND (reference sequence). V was cut by 6 bases and J by 2 bases, with 16 bases left in between. The CDR3 spans 15 residues. The CDR3, as DNA: TGTGCCAGTAGCCATAAACCGGGGGTAAACTATGGCTACACCTTC. This translates into CASSHKPGVNYGYTF.